This TCR beta chain originates from a study of post-analysis software for immune sequencing data. Overall study context: Patients had relapsing-remitting, secondary progressive or progressive-relapsing multiple sclerosis; some lacked subtype. Findings and caveats of the study: Comparison of patients with controls showed about 5 TRBV segments more frequent in patients, TRBV5-6, TRBV5-1 and TRBV20-1 among them. Samples sharing a preparation batch grouped tightly together when assessed by F measure. Multiple sclerosis patients showed significantly lower normalized Chao1 diversity than controls did.

This clonotype appeared a few times. Its matching antigen is unknown. cDNA libraries of TCR beta carried unique molecular identifiers. Starting from approximately 1 to 10 million T cells, the study yielded a few hundred thousand cDNA molecules. TCRdb ran MiXCR on the PCR reads and lists one entry per CDR3 protein. The sample lists hundreds of thousands of distinct CDR3 sequences; approximately 59% were seen once. V dropped 3 bases and J dropped 8 bases, with 8 bases sitting between them. The V gene's germline CDR1 is ENHRY and CDR2 SYGVKD. The CDR3 spans 12 residues. What was sequenced was blood. The clonotype was recovered from a girl aged 2 to 10 with multiple sclerosis. The chain links TRBV10-3 to TRBJ1-5, with D perhaps TRBD1 (6 bases). As DNA, the CDR3 is TGTGCCATCAGTGAACAGGGAAAGCCCCAGCATTTT. Residues: CAISEQGKPQHF.